This T cell receptor beta chain was captured in a study of T-cell memory formation after mild COVID-19. The study, taken as a whole, reports: Pre-infection memory already had some responding clones, implying cross-reactive memory joined. The main location of contracting CD4+ clones was CM and EM, and that of contracting CD8+ clones was EMRA. Clones contracting across day 15 to 85 had a balanced CD4/CD8 profile; later expanding clones leaned CD4+.

UMIs and sample barcodes were carried by the TCR alpha and TCR beta cDNA libraries that 5'RACE produced using constant-segment primers. TCRdb recomputed calls from the 5' RACE reads with MiXCR, one row per CDR3 protein. The data show 250,000 to 350,000 distinct CDR3 sequences, 16% seen once. This clonotype was observed a few times. Its specificity is unknown. Germline-derived CDR1 and CDR2 are SGHTA and FQGNSA. Germline trimming cut 3 bases from V and 11 bases from J; bases unmatched to any gene: 6. CDR3 length equals 13 residues. The receptor was isolated from a man aged 18 to 29 who had mild COVID-19 (a few samples of this study predate the infection). Cell type and time point are not known. The specimen was PBMCs or a T cell subset sorted from them (not recorded which). The chain couples TRBV7-2 to TRBJ2-3; 9 bases agree with TRBD2. The CDR3 nucleotides read TGTGCCAGCAGCTTTTGGCGGGGGGGAGAGCAGTATTTT. Residues: CASSFWRGGEQYF.